This TCR beta chain is from a study of blood T cells in healthy people across ages. Broader study findings: Unknown CMV status may confound age-related changes in expanded clones. Both higher diversity and more naive CD4+ cells marked long-lived donors when set against aged donors. Roughly linear age-related decline in beta diversity appeared, significant by age around 36.

Using a J-beta primer mix together with a sample-barcoded 5' primer, a second PCR was run for about 6 to 11 cycles. The template-switch adaptor was a 5' adaptor with 12 random nucleotides. It tagged each cDNA molecule. Using its own MiXCR run on the 5' RACE reads, TCRdb lists one record per CDR3 protein. Among 650,000 to 1,000,000 distinct CDR3 sequences, roughly 35% were seen once, and the ten largest hold over 10%. This clonotype was observed a handful of times. Its antigen is unknown. The CDR3 covers 14 residues. The V and J ends lost 3 bases and 2 bases respectively, with 9 bases between them. This sequence originates from a man aged 18 to 30 in good health. The gene calls are TRBV12-3 or TRBV12-4 and TRBJ2-3; no firm D call. The specimen was blood. CDR3 in DNA: TGTGCCAGCAGTTTGGTGTACACCACAGATACGCAGTATTTT. The encoded protein is CASSLVYTTDTQYF.